These T cell receptor beta chains were read from a single sample in a study of blood T cell repertoires in COVID-19. Libraries were prepared by immunoSEQ multiplex PCR; TCRdb keeps only in-frame clonotypes and omits some of them. The sample includes 150,000 or so clones, approximately 87% of them seen just once. The specimen sequenced was PBMCs or T cells enriched from blood (not recorded which). Receptors originate from a woman in her fifties or sixties who had recovered from COVID-19. Each CDR3 is given with its conserved first and last residue. Each record gives: CDR3 protein, V gene, J gene.

CASSLDVGSDNEQFF	TRBV7-7	TRBJ2-1
CASSSGLAVSTDTQYF	TRBV7-9	TRBJ2-3
CASSTTGTGGYTF	TRBV19	TRBJ1-2
CASSMNNGAGQPQHF	TRBV19	TRBJ1-5
CASRRGGAAGELFF	TRBV2	TRBJ2-2
CASSRTGQDLWDGYTF	TRBV4-1	TRBJ1-2
CASAIGLAGMETGELFF	TRBV9	TRBJ2-2
CASRVKTGFNYGYTF	TRBV11-2	TRBJ1-2
CASSPLAGVTEQFF	TRBV4-3	TRBJ2-1
CAISDGGNTEAFF	TRBV10-3	TRBJ1-1
CGSGRAYNEQFF	TRBV30	TRBJ2-1
CSASGTGARGYTF	TRBV20-1	TRBJ1-2
CASSIEGREAKNIQYF	TRBV19	TRBJ2-4
CASSEAGTNEKLFF	TRBV10-1	TRBJ1-4
CASTLGGGLTDTQYF	TRBV19	TRBJ2-3
CAGGFGYGYTF	TRBV30	TRBJ1-2
CAISDALVADTQYF	TRBV10-3	TRBJ2-3
CASSLGRNTEAFF	TRBV6-2/TRBV6-3	TRBJ1-1
CASSPGQGGSPLHF	TRBV7-3	TRBJ1-6
CASSPTGVDQPQHF	TRBV28	TRBJ1-5
CASSTTAGTWSYTF	TRBV11-2	TRBJ1-2
CASRRGSNTGELFF	TRBV6-4	TRBJ2-2
CASSDYGGPEAFF	TRBV7-2	TRBJ1-1
CASSLDGGGWAEAFF	TRBV5-4	TRBJ1-1
CASRESDRGRTDTQYF	TRBV27	TRBJ2-3
CAWSVSTGEKLFF	TRBV30	TRBJ1-4
CASSEWDRAGNTIYF	TRBV25-1	TRBJ1-3
CASGRQGGYTF	TRBV27	TRBJ1-2
CAISVNPRQGGETQYF	TRBV10-3	TRBJ2-5
CASSPRRTGYTDTQYF	TRBV7-8	TRBJ2-3
CASSAWGQGDQPQHF	TRBV19	TRBJ1-5
CASSVAGTNQETQYF	TRBV9	TRBJ2-5
CASSWRPRVKAVGTGELFF	TRBV7-2	TRBJ2-2
CASSYSLSTQETQYF	TRBV6-5	TRBJ2-5
CTSSLDTSGNTIYF	TRBV5-4	TRBJ1-3